The T cell receptor beta chain under discussion was sequenced for a study of blood T cells in healthy people across ages. Study-wide findings and caveats: Unsorted PBMCs prevented conclusive naive versus antigen-experienced comparison.

Alongside a J-beta primer mix, a sample-barcoded 5' primer served in a second PCR lasting about 7 to 11 cycles. TCRdb redid the calling of the 5' RACE reads with MiXCR, one entry per CDR3 protein. The sample holds roughly 1,500,000 distinct CDR3 sequences; roughly 32% are singletons and the top ten take around 11%. To note about this clonotype: As yet, its antigen is unknown.

The sample consisted of blood. The receptor was derived from a woman younger than 45 in good health.

CDR3 residues: CASSLDVGGQFF. Written as DNA, the CDR3 is TGCGCCAGCAGCTTGGATGTAGGGGGGCAGTTCTTC. The genes are TRBV5-1 and TRBJ2-1, with a possible D match to TRBD1 (6 bases). With 0 bases removed from V and 12 bases from J, the gap between germline ends came to 10 bases. The length of the CDR3 is 12 residues. The germline V gene encodes CDR1 SGHRS and CDR2 YFSETQ.